What follows is one T cell receptor (beta chain) and its context. Repertoires were generated with immunoSEQ multiplex PCR, while TCRdb's copy carries only in-frame clones and drops some. The sample lists approximately 20,000 clones; roughly 78% were seen once. The data were taken from a study of CD4+ T cells in melanoma. The V gene lost 1 base and the J gene lost 2 bases, with 12 bases spanning the gap. The CDR3 covers 15 residues. Germline loops: CDR1 SNHLY, CDR2 FYNNEI. V usage is TRBV2 and J usage is TRBJ2-7; D is possibly TRBD1 or TRBD2 (5 bases each). The TCR originated in a human donor with melanoma. CDR3 sequence: CASSEEVGPTYEQYF. The DNA of the CDR3 is TGTGCCAGCAGTGAAGAGGTGGGACCCACCTACGAGCAGTACTTC.